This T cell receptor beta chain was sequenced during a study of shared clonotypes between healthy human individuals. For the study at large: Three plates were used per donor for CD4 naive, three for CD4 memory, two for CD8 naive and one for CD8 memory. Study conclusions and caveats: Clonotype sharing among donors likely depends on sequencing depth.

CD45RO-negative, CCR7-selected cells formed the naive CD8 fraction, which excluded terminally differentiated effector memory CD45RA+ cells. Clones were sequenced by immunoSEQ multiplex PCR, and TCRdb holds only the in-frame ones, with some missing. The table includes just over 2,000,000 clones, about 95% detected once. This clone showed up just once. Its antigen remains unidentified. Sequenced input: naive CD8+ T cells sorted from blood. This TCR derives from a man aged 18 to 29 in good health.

The CDR3 region has the DNA TGTGCCAGTAGTATGACCCCCGGGGCCGGCAATCAGCCCCAGCATTTT. It yields the protein CASSMTPGAGNQPQHF. The chain joins TRBV19 to TRBJ1-5; D is possibly TRBD1 (5 bases). The CDR3 sequence is 16 residues long. Germline assignment: CDR1 LNHDA and CDR2 SQIVND (reference sequence). V lost 3 bases and J lost 2, with 14 bases in between.